These 7 T cell receptor beta chains came from one sample sequenced in a study of T cell responses to AZD1222 COVID-19 vaccine. Assay: immunoSEQ multiplex PCR; the TCRdb copy retains only in-frame clones and omits some. The sample lists about 150,000 clones, 90% occurring once. The source was peripheral blood, collected 28 days after the second AZD1222 dose. The receptors come from an adult who received the AZD1222 COVID-19 vaccine.

The chain couples TRBV19 to TRBJ2-1, with 9 bases lining up with TRBD1. J gave up 9 bases and V 3 bases, and 9 bases lay outside the gene matches. The V gene's germline CDR1 is LNHDA and CDR2 SQIVND (reference sequence). The CDR3 spans 15 residues. CDR3 loop: CASSIWDRVGGEQFF. CDR3 sequence (DNA): TGTGCCAGTAGTATTTGGGACAGGGTGGGGGGTGAGCAGTTCTTC.

The chain carries TRBV6-5 and TRBJ1-1; D uncertain. From germline, CDR1 is MNHEY and CDR2 SVGAGI. The CDR3 length is 12 residues. V was shortened by 9 bases and J by 11 bases, with 19 bases between the two germline ends. CDR3: CASYRAKNAAFF. As DNA, the CDR3 is TGTGCCAGTTACCGGGCCAAGAATGCGGCTTTCTTT.

The genes are TRBV6-9 and TRBJ1-1; a weak D match, TRBD1 (5 bases). From germline, CDR1 is MNHGY and CDR2 SVAAGI. The V gene lost 7 bases and the J gene lost 6 bases, with 21 bases spanning the gap. CDR3 size: 15 residues. CDR3 amino acids: CASKSGPRGSAEAFF. CDR3 coding DNA: TGTGCCAGCAAATCGGGTCCGAGGGGATCAGCTGAAGCTTTCTTT.

The V and J genes are TRBV7-9 and TRBJ1-1, with D perhaps TRBD1 (5 bases). The CDR3 is 13 residues long. V gave up 5 bases and J gave up 3 bases, with 10 bases separating them. Germline V gives CDR1 SEHNR, CDR2 FQNEAQ (reference sequence). The CDR3: CASSPDSYTEAFF. Written as DNA, the CDR3 is TGTGCCAGCAGCCCCGACAGTTACACTGAAGCTTTCTTT.

The chain employs TRBV6-5 and TRBJ1-1; the D gene is possibly TRBD1 (6 bases). Germline V gene lookup returns CDR1 MNHEY and CDR2 SVGAGI. The CDR3 covers 12 residues. V was trimmed by 0 bases and J by 10 bases, leaving 9 bases between them. The chain's CDR3 is CASSYSTGGAFF. DNA for the CDR3: TGTGCCAGCAGTTACTCGACAGGCGGAGCTTTCTTT.

The chain couples TRBV4-1 to TRBJ1-2; D not certain. Trimming removed 5 bases from V and 8 bases from J, with 15 bases in between. The CDR3 contains 13 residues. Germline CDR1 reads MGHRA; CDR2 reads YSYEKL. CDR3 bases: TGCGCCAGCAGCAACACGACTTTGAAAGGCTACACCTTC. Its translation: CASSNTTLKGYTF.

The rearrangement uses TRBV5-5 and TRBJ1-1; D is uncertain. This CDR3 is built from 14 residues. Trimming took off 3 bases at V and 3 bases at J, with 12 bases between the two ends. The germline gives CDR1 SGHKS, CDR2 YYEKEE (reference sequence). In nucleotides, the CDR3 is TGTGCCAGCAGCTCGCCCGGAGGGTACACTGAAGCTTTCTTT. This codes for CASSSPGGYTEAFF.